This is a list of T cell receptor beta chains from one sample in a study of technical replicates of blood from several donors. This table comes from immunoSEQ multiplex PCR, and its TCRdb copy is limited to in-frame clones, with some not included. The sample holds 65,000 to 85,000 clones; 90% to 95% are singletons and the top ten take about 0.36%. Sequenced material: T cells isolated from PBMCs. The receptors were gathered from a human donor in good health. The CDR3 runs from the conserved cysteine through the conserved F or W. D genes are given only for firm matches. The size of a clone is reported for some rows only, either as once, few or many, or as a class for expanded clones.

>TRBV7-2|NA|TRBJ2-1|TRBD2
TGTGCCAGCAGCCCCTGGACTAGCGGGGGGGTCAATGAGCAGTTCTTC
CASSPWTSGGVNEQFF
>TRBV30|NA|TRBJ1-2|NA
TGTGCCTGGAGTGATTCGGGACTTAACTATGGCTACACCTTC
CAWSDSGLNYGYTF
>TRBV25-1|NA|TRBJ1-5|TRBD1
TGTGCCAGCAGTGCAGGGGGCCGTGGCAATCAGCCCCAGCATTTT
CASSAGGRGNQPQHF
>TRBV25-1|NA|TRBJ2-7|TRBD1
TGTGCCAGCAGTGAATCTGCAGGGGGAGAGCAGTACTTC
CASSESAGGEQYF
>TRBV7-2|few|TRBJ1-5|TRBD1
TGTGCCAGCAGCTTAGACCTCGGGACAGGGAATCAGCCCCAGCATTTT
CASSLDLGTGNQPQHF
>TRBV7-9|once|TRBJ2-7|TRBD1
TGTGCCAGCAGCCCCCGAGGGACAGGCGTCTACGAGCAGTACTTC
CASSPRGTGVYEQYF
>TRBV2|NA|TRBJ2-1|NA
TGTGCCGCGGACCCCGCGGCGGGGTTCTTC
CAADPAAGFF
>TRBV27|NA|TRBJ2-3|NA
TGTGCCAGCAGTTTAACGGGGGGCGGGAGCACAGATACGCAGTATTTT
CASSLTGGGSTDTQYF
>TRBV12-5|NA|TRBJ2-1|NA
TGTGCTAGTGCCGGAGATTCTTTGCATGAGCAGTTCTTC
CASAGDSLHEQFF
>TRBV28|NA|TRBJ1-5|NA
TGTGCCAGCAGTTTAGGCCCGGGGAATCAGCCCCAGCATTTT
CASSLGPGNQPQHF
>TRBV5-6|NA|TRBJ2-2|NA
TGTGCCAGCAGCCTTAGATACACCGGGGAGCTGTTTTTT
CASSLRYTGELFF
>TRBV5-1|NA|TRBJ1-1|NA
TGCGCCAGCAGCTTGGAGCTGTCAGACAGTGAAACTGAAGCTTTCTTT
CASSLELSDSETEAFF
>TRBV6-1|NA|TRBJ2-3|TRBD2
TGTGCCAGCAGTGAACGGACTAGCGGGACCCCAGATACGCAGTATTTT
CASSERTSGTPDTQYF
>TRBV5-1|NA|TRBJ2-1|TRBD2
TGCGCCAGCAGCTTGGGGGATCGCGGGAGAGGAGGGAATGAGCAGTTCTTC
CASSLGDRGRGGNEQFF
>TRBV28|NA|TRBJ2-2|TRBD1
TGTGCCAGCGCTCCTGGGGGACAGGGGGTCACCGGGGAGCTGTTTTTT
CASAPGGQGVTGELFF
>TRBV19|NA|TRBJ1-2|NA
TGTGCCAGTAAAACAGACGCCCTTAGCGACTATGGCTACACCTTC
CASKTDALSDYGYTF
>TRBV7-2|NA|TRBJ2-3|TRBD2
TGTGCCAGCAGGGGGGACTACTCTAGCACAGATACGCAGTATTTT
CASRGDYSSTDTQYF
>TRBV9|NA|TRBJ2-2|NA
TGTGCCAGCACCGCCCCGCACAGAAACACCGGGGAGCTGTTTTTT
CASTAPHRNTGELFF
>TRBV29-1|NA|TRBJ2-7|TRBD2
TGCAGCGTTGGACGGGACTACTCCTACGAGCAGTACTTC
CSVGRDYSYEQYF
>TRBV6-5|NA|TRBJ1-2|TRBD1
TGTGCCAGCCACAGGGGTTGGTATGGCTACACCTTC
CASHRGWYGYTF
>TRBV27|NA|TRBJ1-1|NA
TGTGCCAGCAGGGAACAGGGCGTACACACTGAAGCTTTCTTT
CASREQGVHTEAFF
>TRBV4-1|NA|TRBJ1-5|NA
TGCGCCAGCAGCAAAAGAGAGGGACTTAGCAATCAGCCCCAGCATTTT
CASSKREGLSNQPQHF
>TRBV6-1|NA|TRBJ2-7|NA
TGTGCCAGCAAGATCTCGGGCTCCTACGAGCAGTACTTC
CASKISGSYEQYF
>TRBV29-1|NA|TRBJ1-2|NA
TGCAGCGGGATACAGGGCAATCATGGCTACACCTTC
CSGIQGNHGYTF
>TRBV18|NA|TRBJ2-2|TRBD2
TGTGCCAGCTCACCACTAGCGGGAGTTGGGACCGGGGAGCTGTTTTTT
CASSPLAGVGTGELFF
>TRBV6-1|NA|TRBJ2-7|TRBD1
TGTGCCAGCAGTGAGTACAGGGGGGAGCAGTACTTC
CASSEYRGEQYF
>TRBV6-5|NA|TRBJ2-7|TRBD1
TGTGCCAGCAGTTACGGAATACAGGGGTTCGAGCAGTACTTC
CASSYGIQGFEQYF
>TRBV5-6|NA|TRBJ2-7|TRBD1
TGTGCCAGCAGCTTTAAGGGACAGGGGGTCGTCGAGCAGTACTTC
CASSFKGQGVVEQYF
>TRBV4-2|NA|TRBJ2-3|TRBD2
TGTGCCAGCAGCCAAGAAGGGACTAGCGGGAGCCCAGATACGCAGTATTTT
CASSQEGTSGSPDTQYF
>TRBV7-2|NA|TRBJ2-7|TRBD2
TGTGCCAGCAGCCAAAAGCGGGAGGGCCCCTACGAGCAGTACTTC
CASSQKREGPYEQYF
>TRBV5-1|once|TRBJ2-3|NA
TGCGCCAGCAGCCTTCCTAGCACAGATACGCAGTATTTT
CASSLPSTDTQYF
>TRBV27|once|TRBJ2-1|TRBD2
TGTGCCACCGGGCCTAGCGGGGTCTTGAGCAATGAGCAGTTCTTC
CATGPSGVLSNEQFF
>TRBV5-8|NA|TRBJ1-5|NA
TGTGCCAGCAGCTTCCTACAGCCCCAGCATTTT
CASSFLQPQHF
>TRBV1|NA|TRBJ2-3|NA
TGCACCAGCAGCCAAGACCCAGGGGCCGGTACAGATACGCAGTATTTT
CTSSQDPGAGTDTQYF
>TRBV19|NA|TRBJ1-3|NA
TGTGCCAGTACTACTATACAGGGACACTCTGGAAACACCATATATTTT
CASTTIQGHSGNTIYF
>TRBV6-5|NA|TRBJ2-7|NA
TGTGCCAGCAGAAACCCAGCGGGTCCGGCGGTCGAGCAGTACTTC
CASRNPAGPAVEQYF
>TRBV4-1|NA|TRBJ2-3|NA
TGCGCCAGCAGCCAAGAAAGGGGAACAGATACGCAGTATTTT
CASSQERGTDTQYF
>TRBV9|NA|TRBJ2-3|TRBD2
TGTGCCAGCAGCCCCGAGGGACTAGCGGACACAGATACGCAGTATTTT
CASSPEGLADTDTQYF
>TRBV6-5|NA|TRBJ1-2|NA
TGTGCCAGCAGTGCTTCACAGTATGGCTACACCTTC
CASSASQYGYTF
>TRBV15|NA|TRBJ1-5|NA
TGTGCCACCAGCACTTTCTCCAATCAGCCCCAGCATTTT
CATSTFSNQPQHF